One and the same sample provided the 27 T cell receptor beta chains below, sequenced in a study of blood T cells in healthy people across ages. Through a sample-barcoded 5' primer and a J-beta primer mix, a second PCR was run for roughly 6 to 12 cycles. One entry per CDR3 protein results from TCRdb running MiXCR on the 5' RACE reads. The data contain some 550,000 distinct CDR3 sequences, around half of them seen just once; the ten biggest clones take up roughly 25%. The specimen was blood. These receptors were taken from a man older than 75 in good health.

The chain uses TRBV5-6 and TRBJ2-4; D possibly corresponds to TRBD2 (5 bases). Trimming removed 7 bases from V and 13 bases from J, with 24 bases in between. CDR3 size: 14 residues. The germline V gene has CDR1 SGHDT and CDR2 YYEEEE. The CDR3 DNA reads as TGTGCCAGCCGACACCGGCAGACCAATGGGGAGCAGTACTTC. Its translation: CASRHRQTNGEQYF.

This clonotype has just a few counts. CDR3: CASRGWVGNTEAFF. DNA for the CDR3: TGTGCCAGCCGGGGATGGGTGGGGAACACTGAAGCTTTCTTT. The V and J genes are TRBV2 and TRBJ1-1; D gene ambiguous. Trimming stripped 8 bases from V and 1 base from J, with 14 bases between. Per germline, CDR1 SNHLY and CDR2 FYNNEI. There are 14 residues in the CDR3.

The CDR3 sequence is CASSEGQKGSNQPQHF. DNA for the CDR3: TGTGCCAGCAGCGAAGGGCAGAAGGGCAGCAATCAGCCCCAGCATTTT. The chain couples TRBV7-9 to TRBJ1-5; D remains ambiguous. The germline V gene encodes CDR1 SEHNR and CDR2 FQNEAQ (reference sequence). V was trimmed by 5 bases and J by 1 base, leaving 15 bases between them. This CDR3 spans 16 amino acids.

This chain joins TRBV5-1 and TRBJ1-1; TRBD1 aligns across 9 bases. Per germline, CDR1 SGHRS and CDR2 YFSETQ. After removal of 4 bases from V and 12 bases from J, the junction contained 22 bases not matched to a gene. The CDR3 spans 17 residues. CDR3 nucleotides: TGCGCCAGCAGCCCTTTCGGACAGGGGAGGAACGAGGGGGCCCCTTTCTTT. It specifies CASSPFGQGRNEGAPFF. Complete variable domain (other parts from reference TRBV5-1 and TRBJ1-1): KAGVTQTPRYLIKTRGQQVTLSCSPISGHRSVSWYQQTPGQGLQFLFEYFSETQRNKGNFPGRFSGRQFSNSRSEMNVSTLELGDSALYLCASSPFGQGRNEGAPFFGQGTRLTVV.

The V call is TRBV28, the J call TRBJ2-7, with TRBD1 identical over 10 bases. This CDR3 has 16 amino acids. Trimming at V came to 2 bases and at J to 0 bases, leaving 4 bases not matched to a gene. The germline CDR1 and CDR2 sequences are MDHEN and SYDVKM. CDR3 DNA: TGTGCCAGCAGTTTAACCCGGACAGGGGGCTCCTACGAGCAGTACTTC. Protein: CASSLTRTGGSYEQYF.

This clonotype has more than one count but fewer than ten. The chain employs TRBV6-1 and TRBJ2-1; weak D call: TRBD1 (6 bases). V lost 8 bases to trimming and J lost 4 bases, with 12 bases between them. This CDR3 has 13 residues. Germline CDR1 reads MNHNS; CDR2 reads SASEGT. CDR3 DNA sequence: TGTGCCAGCTTGAACAGGGAATACAATGAGCAGTTCTTC. The encoded protein is CASLNREYNEQFF.

This clonotype was picked up many times. This chain uses TRBV5-1 with TRBJ2-7; perhaps TRBD2 as D (6 bases). Looked up from germline, CDR1 is SGHRS and CDR2 is YFSETQ. The CDR3 runs 14 residues. V shed 4 bases and J shed 1 base, with 12 bases lying between them. As DNA, the CDR3 is TGCGCCAGCAGCCCAGGGACTTCTTCCTACGAGCAGTACTTC. This gives the protein CASSPGTSSYEQYF. Supplemented by reference TRBV5-1 and TRBJ2-7, the full variable domain reads KAGVTQTPRYLIKTRGQQVTLSCSPISGHRSVSWYQQTPGQGLQFLFEYFSETQRNKGNFPGRFSGRQFSNSRSEMNVSTLELGDSALYLCASSPGTSSYEQYFGPGTRLTVT.

Only a few counts were recorded for this clonotype. The rearrangement joins TRBV9 to TRBJ2-7; TRBD2 aligns across 9 bases. The trim removed 4 bases at V and 5 bases at J, leaving 7 bases unmatched. CDR3 length: 14 amino acids. CDR1 and CDR2 (germline): SGDLS, YYNGEE. DNA of the CDR3: TGTGCCAGCAGCCCAGTAGCGGGGGCCGACGAGCAGTACTTC. Protein product: CASSPVAGADEQYF.

V is TRBV27 and J is TRBJ2-7, with 12 bases fitting TRBD2. Trimming at V came to 4 bases and at J to 3 bases, leaving 7 bases not matched to a gene. The CDR3 sequence is 16 residues long. Germline V gene sequence: CDR1 MNHEY, CDR2 SMNVEV (reference sequence). This CDR3 reads CASSSPLAGGDYEQYF. The CDR3 DNA sequence: TGTGCCAGCAGTTCCCCCCTAGCGGGAGGGGACTACGAGCAGTACTTC.

The chain employs TRBV4-3 and TRBJ2-1; 7 nucleotides match TRBD1. The V gene end was trimmed by 1 base and the J gene end by 2 bases; junction bases not matched to a gene: 5. The CDR3 sequence is 16 residues long. Germline loops: CDR1 LGHNA, CDR2 YSLEER. The DNA for the CDR3 is TGCGCCAGCAGCCAAGCTACAGGGGAACCCTACAATGAGCAGTTCTTC. Amino acids: CASSQATGEPYNEQFF.

This clonotype has just a few counts. This chain connects TRBV14 to TRBJ1-1; D ambiguous. Germline loops: CDR1 SGHDN, CDR2 FVKESK. V lost 5 bases, J lost 4 bases, and 5 bases lay in between. The CDR3 runs 11 residues. The CDR3: CASSSFTEAFF. Written as DNA, the CDR3 is TGTGCCAGCAGCTCGTTCACTGAAGCTTTCTTT.

This clonotype turned up a few times. The chain joins TRBV7-2 to TRBJ2-3; the match to TRBD2 covers 10 bases. Germline CDR1 reads SGHTA; CDR2 reads FQGNSA. The trim removed 1 base at V and 3 bases at J, leaving 4 bases unmatched. The CDR3 contains 16 residues. CDR3 nucleotide sequence: TGTGCCAGCAGCTTAGGACTAGCGGGCCCTACAGATACGCAGTATTTT. It specifies CASSLGLAGPTDTQYF.

This sequence joins TRBV11-2 and TRBJ2-2; D is unclear. The CDR3 is made up of 13 amino acids. The germline V gene encodes CDR1 SGHAT and CDR2 FQNNGV. Between the trimmed V and J ends, which lost 5 bases and 6 bases, there was a span of 10 bases. The CDR3 loop reads CASSPYSPGELFF. The CDR3 bases are TGTGCCAGCAGCCCATACTCCCCCGGGGAGCTGTTTTTT.

Only a few counts were recorded for this clonotype. The J gene is TRBJ2-7, the V gene TRBV20-1; D not certain. TRBJ2-5 matches the DNA end more closely, so the J call is doubtful. The V gene's germline CDR1 is DFQATT and CDR2 SNEGSKA (reference sequence). This CDR3 is 14 amino acids long. The CDR3: CSARDSGRRETQYF. The CDR3 DNA sequence: TGCAGTGCTAGAGACTCTGGTAGACGGGAGACCCAGTACTTC.

This clonotype showed up just a few times. The chain links TRBV10-1 to TRBJ2-5; a possible D gene is TRBD1 (6 bases). The J call may be wrong; the DNA end is better matched by TRBJ2-7. Germline V CDR1 and CDR2: WNHNN, SYGVQD (reference sequence). The CDR3 has 13 residues. The CDR3 sequence: CASSYIQGHEQYF. The CDR3 coding sequence is TGCGCCAGCAGTTACATACAGGGACACGAGCAGTACTTC.

This chain joins TRBV7-3 and TRBJ1-1; D is unclear. With 8 bases removed from V and 1 base from J, the gap between germline ends came to 11 bases. The germline V gene encodes CDR1 SGHTA and CDR2 FQGTGA. The CDR3 has 13 residues. The CDR3 bases are TGTGCCAGCGGCCGGGGAGCGAACACTGAAGCTTTCTTT. Its protein is CASGRGANTEAFF.

This clonotype was recorded once. The rearrangement joins TRBV2 to TRBJ1-5; D remains ambiguous. CDR3 length: 17 residues. Germline V CDR1 and CDR2: SNHLY, FYNNEI. Trimming removed 4 bases at V and 1 base at J, with 17 bases between. CDR3 nucleotides: TGTGCCAGCAGTGCTGACTCCCTCACGGGGAGCAATCAGCCCCAGCATTTT. Translated, it gives CASSADSLTGSNQPQHF. Full variable domain (outside the CDR3, taken from reference TRBV2 and TRBJ1-5): EPEVTQTPSHQVTQMGQEVILRCVPISNHLYFYWYRQILGQKVEFLVSFYNNEISEKSEIFDDQFSVERPDGSNFTLKIRSTKLEDSAMYFCASSADSLTGSNQPQHFGDGTRLSIL.

The chain recombines TRBV7-3 with TRBJ2-5, with D possibly called TRBD1 or TRBD2 (5 bases each). This CDR3 is 13 amino acids long. Germline V lookup: CDR1 SGHTA, CDR2 FQGTGA. Trimming took 3 bases from V and 5 from J, leaving 10 bases between them. The CDR3 loop is CASSFGGSETQYF. The CDR3 coding sequence is TGTGCCAGCAGCTTTGGGGGTTCGGAGACCCAGTACTTC. Complete variable domain (other parts from reference TRBV7-3 and TRBJ2-5): GAGVSQTPSNKVTEKGKYVELRCDPISGHTALYWYRQSLGQGPEFLIYFQGTGAADDSGLPNDRFFAVRPEGSVSTLKIQRTERGDSAVYLCASSFGGSETQYFGPGTRLLVL.

The chain is built from TRBV3-1 and TRBJ2-3; TRBD2 matches 8 bases. CDR3 length equals 16 residues. CDR1 LGHDT and CDR2 YNNKEL come from the germline V gene (reference sequence). V lost 1 base and J lost 4; bases outside the gene matches: 7. CDR3: CASSQVGAGASDTQYF. The CDR3 bases are TGTGCCAGCAGCCAAGTGGGAGCGGGGGCGTCAGATACGCAGTATTTT.

Details on this clonotype: Relative to the germline gene, one junction end is altered; a read error may explain this. This chain links TRBV4-3 with TRBJ2-5; possibly TRBD2 for D (6 bases). Germline V gives CDR1 LGHNA, CDR2 YSLEER. The CDR3 has 15 residues. DNA for the CDR3: TGCGCCAGCAGCCTAGATGGGACTCAGGAAGAGGCCCAGTACTTC. It yields the protein CASSLDGTQEEAQYF.

The rearrangement links TRBV30 to TRBJ1-5, with D perhaps matching TRBD1 (5 bases). Trimming stripped 0 bases from V and 2 bases from J, with 11 bases between. The CDR3 loop spans 15 amino acids. CDR1 and CDR2 from the germline V gene are GTSNPN and SVGIG (reference sequence). The chain's CDR3 is CAWSVGGSGNQPQHF. CDR3 in DNA: TGTGCCTGGAGTGTTGGGGGGTCAGGCAATCAGCCCCAGCATTTT.

The sample holds many counts of this clonotype. The V and J genes are TRBV6-6 and TRBJ2-5, with D possibly called TRBD1 or TRBD2 (5 bases each). CDR1 and CDR2 from the germline V gene are MNHNY and SVGAGI (reference sequence). The CDR3 runs to 16 residues. The V and J ends lost 2 bases and 2 bases respectively, with 15 bases between them. For the CDR3, the DNA is TGTGCCAGCAGTTACCCAGGGAGAGACATACAAGAGACCCAGTACTTC. Translated: CASSYPGRDIQETQYF.

The V call is TRBV7-8, the J call TRBJ2-5; the D is unclear. The J call is uncertain, as TRBJ2-7 better fits the DNA end. The germline CDR1 and CDR2 sequences are SGHVS and FQNEAQ. The CDR3 sequence is 11 residues long. The CDR3 loop reads CASSRSAEQYF. DNA of the CDR3: TGTGCCAGCAGCCGGAGTGCCGAGCAGTACTTC.

CDR3: CASGRGARTDTQYF. As DNA, the CDR3 is TGCGCCAGCGGCCGCGGGGCTCGCACAGATACGCAGTATTTT. The chain recombines TRBV5-1 with TRBJ2-3; tentatively, D is TRBD2 (6 bases). CDR3 length: 14 amino acids. Trimming removed 7 bases at V and 1 base at J, with 13 bases between. Germline assignment: CDR1 SGHRS and CDR2 YFSETQ.

The chain joins TRBV20-1 to TRBJ2-7; D unclear. Germline CDR1 DFQATT, CDR2 SNEGSKA (reference sequence). The CDR3 contains 13 residues. The V and J ends lost 2 bases and 2 bases respectively, with 10 bases between them. CDR3 nucleotide sequence: TGCAGTGCTAGATCCGGCGGAACCTACGAGCAGTACTTC. It specifies CSARSGGTYEQYF.

The chain employs TRBV27 and TRBJ2-3; the D is unclear. Trimming stripped 5 bases from V and 6 bases from J, with 6 bases between. The CDR3 loop spans 11 amino acids. Germline V gene sequence: CDR1 MNHEY, CDR2 SMNVEV (reference sequence). DNA for the CDR3: TGTGCCAGCAGTCACGGGGATACGCAGTATTTT. This gives the protein CASSHGDTQYF.

The table lists this clonotype with a count of one. The rearrangement links TRBV28 to TRBJ1-2, with D perhaps matching TRBD1 (5 bases). The germline gives CDR1 MDHEN, CDR2 SYDVKM. The CDR3 loop spans 13 amino acids. The V end was cut by 6 bases, the J end by 6 bases, with 14 bases between. The CDR3 nucleotides read TGTGCCAGCAGGGACCAGGGACGGGATGGCTACACCTTC. Residues: CASRDQGRDGYTF.